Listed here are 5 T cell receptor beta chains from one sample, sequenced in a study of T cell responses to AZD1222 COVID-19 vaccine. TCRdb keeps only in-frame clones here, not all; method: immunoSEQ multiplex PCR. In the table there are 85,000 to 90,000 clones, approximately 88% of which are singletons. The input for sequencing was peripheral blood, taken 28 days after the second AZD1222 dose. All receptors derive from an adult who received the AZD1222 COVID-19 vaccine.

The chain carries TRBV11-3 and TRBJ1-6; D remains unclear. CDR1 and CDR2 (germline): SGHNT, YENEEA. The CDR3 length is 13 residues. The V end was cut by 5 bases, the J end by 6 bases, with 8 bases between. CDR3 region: CASSPTTNSPLHF. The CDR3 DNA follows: TGTGCCAGCAGCCCTACGACTAATTCACCCCTCCACTTT.

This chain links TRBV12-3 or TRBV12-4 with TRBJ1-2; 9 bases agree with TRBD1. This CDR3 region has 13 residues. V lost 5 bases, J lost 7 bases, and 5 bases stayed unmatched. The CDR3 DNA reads TGTGCCAGCAGTCCCGGGACAGGGTCTGGCTACACCTTC. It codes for CASSPGTGSGYTF.

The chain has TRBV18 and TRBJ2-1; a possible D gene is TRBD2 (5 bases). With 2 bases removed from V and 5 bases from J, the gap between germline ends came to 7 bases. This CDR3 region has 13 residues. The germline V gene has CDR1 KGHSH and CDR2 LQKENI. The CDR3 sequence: CASSPLLDNEQFF. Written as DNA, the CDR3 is TGTGCCAGCTCACCATTACTAGACAATGAGCAGTTCTTC.

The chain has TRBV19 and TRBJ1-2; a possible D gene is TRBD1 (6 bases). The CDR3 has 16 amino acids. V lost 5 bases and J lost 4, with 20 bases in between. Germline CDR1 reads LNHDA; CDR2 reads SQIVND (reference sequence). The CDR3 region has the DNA TGTGCCAGTAGTCCTTACGGGCAGGGGAGCCGCTATGGCTACACCTTC. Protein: CASSPYGQGSRYGYTF.

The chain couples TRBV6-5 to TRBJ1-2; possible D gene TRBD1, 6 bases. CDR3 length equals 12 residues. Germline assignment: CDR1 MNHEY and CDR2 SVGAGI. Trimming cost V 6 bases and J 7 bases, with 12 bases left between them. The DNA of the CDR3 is TGTGCCAGCAGACCGAACAGGGCTGGCTACACCTTC. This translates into CASRPNRAGYTF.